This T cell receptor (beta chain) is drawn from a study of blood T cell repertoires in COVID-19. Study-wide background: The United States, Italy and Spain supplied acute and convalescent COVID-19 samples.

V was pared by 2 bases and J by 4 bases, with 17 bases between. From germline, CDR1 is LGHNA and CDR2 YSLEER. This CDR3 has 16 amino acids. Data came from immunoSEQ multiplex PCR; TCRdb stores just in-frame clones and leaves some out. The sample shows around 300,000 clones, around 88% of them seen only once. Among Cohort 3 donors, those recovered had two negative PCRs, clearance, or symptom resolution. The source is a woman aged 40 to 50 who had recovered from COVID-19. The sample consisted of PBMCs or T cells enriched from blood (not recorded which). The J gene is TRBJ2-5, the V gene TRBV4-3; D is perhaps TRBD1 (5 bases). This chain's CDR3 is CASSQRYFRERETQYF. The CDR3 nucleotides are TGCGCCAGCAGCCAAAGATACTTCAGGGAACGAGAGACCCAGTACTTC.